This entry describes one T cell receptor (beta chain). The repertoire was sequenced with immunoSEQ multiplex PCR; TCRdb's copy has only in-frame clones and lacks some. Of some 250,000 clones in the sample, roughly 80% were seen once. The data originate from a study of blood T cell repertoires in COVID-19. Study background: The United States, Italy and Spain were the sources of the acute and convalescent COVID-19 samples. Sources were T cells, B-cell-depleted T cells, or PBMCs; the material itself was cDNA or gDNA.

Germline loops: CDR1 SGHNT, CDR2 YYREEE (reference sequence). Trimming stripped 2 bases from V and 1 base from J, with 27 bases between. The CDR3 is 20 residues long. This sequence was found in a young woman with acute or convalescent COVID-19. The chain employs TRBV5-4 and TRBJ1-1; D is ambiguous. Specimen: peripheral blood. As DNA, the CDR3 is TGTGCCAGCAGCTTTCCGTCGGCCAAACTTGCAGAGGTGGGGAACACTGAAGCTTTCTTT. This translates into CASSFPSAKLAEVGNTEAFF.